This TCR beta chain was captured by sequencing in a study of Ad26.COV2.S vaccination and SARS-CoV-2 variants. Study results and caveats: Placebo recipients showed lower spike-specific TCR breadth than vaccinees. Total responses of T cells may have been underestimated by the analyses of TCR breadth and depth.

For this clone: The antigen remains unidentified.

Only in-frame clones appear in the TCRdb table, and some are missing; sequencing was by immunoSEQ multiplex PCR. This repertoire shows hundreds of thousands of clones, 87% found once; its top ten account for roughly 3.6%. The CDR3 extends over 20 amino acids. V was pared by 3 bases and J by 3 bases, with 28 bases between. Germline assignment: CDR1 SGHVS and CDR2 FNYEAQ. The treatment is: some 20 received Ad26.COV2.S at low or high dose, single or two shots; about five received placebo; per-sample allocation not given. Day 63 following the first vaccine or placebo injection was when the samples were taken. Boston supplied an adult donor aged 18-55 years. The vaccine delivered Wuhan-strain SARS-CoV-2 spike through an Ad26 vector.

This specimen was peripheral blood, taken in a trial of Ad26.COV2.S vaccine versus placebo. This TCR was recovered from a person between 18 and 60 years old who received the Ad26.COV2.S COVID-19 vaccine or a placebo. The chain uses TRBV7-6 and TRBJ2-3; perhaps D is TRBD1 or TRBD2 (5 bases each). As DNA, the CDR3 is TGTGCCAGCAGCTTGGAAGCTATTTTCCCGGGACGCCAAAGAACAGATACGCAGTATTTT. Its protein is CASSLEAIFPGRQRTDTQYF.